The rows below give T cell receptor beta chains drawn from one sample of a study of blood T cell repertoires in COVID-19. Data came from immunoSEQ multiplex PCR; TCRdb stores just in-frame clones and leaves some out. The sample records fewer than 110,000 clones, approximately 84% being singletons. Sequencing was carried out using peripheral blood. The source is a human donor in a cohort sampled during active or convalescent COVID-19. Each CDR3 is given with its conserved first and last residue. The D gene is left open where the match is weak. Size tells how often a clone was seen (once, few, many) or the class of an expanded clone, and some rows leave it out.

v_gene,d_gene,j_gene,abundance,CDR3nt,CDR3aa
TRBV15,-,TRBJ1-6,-,TGTGCCACCAGCAGATCTGGAAGGCAGGGATTTTCACCCCTCCACTTT,CATSRSGRQGFSPLHF
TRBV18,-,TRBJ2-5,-,TGTGCCAGCTCCCAGGGACTGGACAGGGAGACCCAGTACTTC,CASSQGLDRETQYF
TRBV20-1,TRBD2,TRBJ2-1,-,TGCAGTGCTAGTGCGGGACTAGCGGGGATAAATGAGCAGTTCTTC,CSASAGLAGINEQFF
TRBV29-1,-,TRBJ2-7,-,TGCAGCGTTTCGGGTACTTCCTACGAGCAGTACTTC,CSVSGTSYEQYF
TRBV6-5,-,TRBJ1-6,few,TGTGCCAGCAGATCGACAGGTGGTTCACCCCTCCACTTT,CASRSTGGSPLHF
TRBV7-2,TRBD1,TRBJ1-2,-,TGTGCCAGCAGCTTAGCGCAGGGGGAGAAAGGCTACACCTTC,CASSLAQGEKGYTF
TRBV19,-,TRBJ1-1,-,TGTGCCAGTAGTAAACATAAGAAAAACCCTGAAGCTTTCTTT,CASSKHKKNPEAFF
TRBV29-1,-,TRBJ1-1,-,TGCAGCGTTGCTAGCGGGAACACTGAAGCTTTCTTT,CSVASGNTEAFF
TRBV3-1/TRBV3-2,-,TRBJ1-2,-,TGTGCCAGCAGCCCCCTCAGGCCTGCCTATGGCTACACCTTC,CASSPLRPAYGYTF
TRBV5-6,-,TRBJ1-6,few,TGTGCCAGCAGCGGGAGGCAGGGTGGCTCACCCCTCCACTTT,CASSGRQGGSPLHF
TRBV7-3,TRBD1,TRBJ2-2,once,TGTGCCAGCAGCTTAGGCAGGGGGCCGGACACCGGGGAGCTGTTTTTT,CASSLGRGPDTGELFF
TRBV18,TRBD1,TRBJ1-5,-,TGTGCCAGCTCGAAAGACAGGGGGAGCAATCAGCCCCAGCATTTT,CASSKDRGSNQPQHF
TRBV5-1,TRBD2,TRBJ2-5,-,TGCGCCAGCAGCAAATGGACTAGCGGGGGGGCAGAAGAGACCCAGTACTTC,CASSKWTSGGAEETQYF
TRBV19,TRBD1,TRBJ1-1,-,TGTGCCAGTACCCGACCACCGGGACAGGGGCCCCACACTGAAGCTTTCTTT,CASTRPPGQGPHTEAFF
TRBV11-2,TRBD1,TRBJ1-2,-,TGTGCCAGCAGCTCCCCGGGACAGGGTCACGGCTACACCTTC,CASSSPGQGHGYTF
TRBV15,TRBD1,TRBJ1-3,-,TGTGCCACCAGCAGAGATCGGGACAGGGCCCGACGTGGCACCATATATTTT,CATSRDRDRARRGTIYF
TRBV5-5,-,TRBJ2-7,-,TGTGCCAGCAGCTCCCAAATCTACGAGCAGTACTTC,CASSSQIYEQYF
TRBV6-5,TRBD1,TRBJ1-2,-,TGTGCCAGCAGTTGGAGGGGGCGCCGCGGCTATGGCTACACCTTC,CASSWRGRRGYGYTF
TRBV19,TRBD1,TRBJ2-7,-,TGTGCCAGTAGTATGGGCAGGGGGCCCTACGAGCAGTACTTC,CASSMGRGPYEQYF
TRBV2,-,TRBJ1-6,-,TGTGCCAGCAGTGGGGGGGGAGTTATTAATTCACCCCTCCACTTT,CASSGGGVINSPLHF
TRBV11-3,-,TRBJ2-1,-,TGTGCCAGCAGCTTAGGCCAGGTTAACAATGAGCAGTTCTTC,CASSLGQVNNEQFF
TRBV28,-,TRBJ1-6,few,TGTGCCAGCAGTTTGTCCGGACTATCAAATTCACCCCTCCACTTT,CASSLSGLSNSPLHF
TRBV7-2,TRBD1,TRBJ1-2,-,TGTGCCAGTAGCTCCGGGACAGGGGTTTTTGGCTACACCTTC,CASSSGTGVFGYTF
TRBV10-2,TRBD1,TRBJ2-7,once,TGCGCCAGCAGTGAGTCTGACAGGGGGGCCTACGAGCAGTACTTC,CASSESDRGAYEQYF
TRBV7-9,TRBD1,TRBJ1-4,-,TGTGCCAGCAGCTTAGAGGGGGCTGAAAAACTGTTTTTT,CASSLEGAEKLFF
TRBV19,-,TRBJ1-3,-,TGTGCCAGTAGTATTCCGAGCGGCTCCTCTGGAAACACCATATATTTT,CASSIPSGSSGNTIYF
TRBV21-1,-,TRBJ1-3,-,TGTGCCAGCAGCAAAGCGCTTTTGGGTAGGCGGACTTCACGGAACACCATATATTTT,CASSKALLGRRTSRNTIYF
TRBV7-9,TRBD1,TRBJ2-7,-,TGTGCCAGCAGCCCAACAGGGGGCCGATCTACCTACGAGCAGTACTTC,CASSPTGGRSTYEQYF
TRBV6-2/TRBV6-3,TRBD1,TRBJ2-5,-,TGTGCCAGCAGTCAGAACCCGGGACAGGGTTGGGAGACCCAGTACTTC,CASSQNPGQGWETQYF
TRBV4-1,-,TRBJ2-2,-,TGCGCCAGCAGCCAAGTCGGCAGGGGTACCGGGGAGCTGTTTTTT,CASSQVGRGTGELFF
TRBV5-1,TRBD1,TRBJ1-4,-,TGCGCCAGCAGCCACGAGACAGGGAATGATGAAAAACTGTTTTTT,CASSHETGNDEKLFF
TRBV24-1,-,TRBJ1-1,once,TGTGCCCCCTGTCCTGAAGCTTTCTTT,CAPCPEAFF
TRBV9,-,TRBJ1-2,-,TGTGCCAGCAGCGTAGATTCCGTTGGCTACACCTTC,CASSVDSVGYTF
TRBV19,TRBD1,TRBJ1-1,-,TGTGCCAGTAGTAGAAATACAGGGGGGATGAACACTGAAGCTTTCTTT,CASSRNTGGMNTEAFF
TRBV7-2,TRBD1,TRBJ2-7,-,TGTGCCAGCAGCTTCGGACAGGGGGCTTTCGAGCAGTACTTC,CASSFGQGAFEQYF
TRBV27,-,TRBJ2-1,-,TGTGCCAGCAGTCCTTCCGGGTCCCACAATGAGCAGTTCTTC,CASSPSGSHNEQFF
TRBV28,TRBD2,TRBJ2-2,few,TGTGCCAGCAGTTCTTCCGGGAGGAGCACCGGGGAGCTGTTTTTT,CASSSSGRSTGELFF
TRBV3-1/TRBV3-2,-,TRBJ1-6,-,TGTGCCAGCAGTCCCGGACAGTATAATTCACCCCTCCACTTT,CASSPGQYNSPLHF
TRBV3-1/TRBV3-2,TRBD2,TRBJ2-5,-,TGTGCCAGCAGCCAAGGACTAGCGGGGGGAGAGACCCAGTACTTC,CASSQGLAGGETQYF
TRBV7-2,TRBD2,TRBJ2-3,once,TGTGCCAGCAGCTTAAGACTAGCGGGGGCCTCCACAGATACGCAGTATTTT,CASSLRLAGASTDTQYF
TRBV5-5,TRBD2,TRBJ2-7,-,TGTGCCAGCAGCATTACTTGGGGGGGAAACTCCTACGAGCAGTACTTC,CASSITWGGNSYEQYF
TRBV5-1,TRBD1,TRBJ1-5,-,TGCGCCAGCAGCTTGGGTCCCGGGACAGGGGGCCAGCCCCAGCATTTT,CASSLGPGTGGQPQHF